This T cell receptor (beta chain) was observed in a study of T cell repertoires in cytomegalovirus infection (dated by TCRdb to about 2019). Regarding the research as a whole: Donor HLA type was relevant to the analysis, because carriage of CMV infection together with the matching HLA type was indicated by public TCR beta signatures. What the work shows at the level of the full study, not this receptor alone: The ex vivo response was dominated by HLA-C-restricted CMV-specific TCR beta clonotypes, which also provided the single most frequent clonotype in two of eight donors. Cumulative frequency of public TCR beta family members discriminated carriers of CMV infection plus the relevant HLA type in this cohort and an independent approximately 370-donor cohort.

The listed sequencing device is Illumina HiSeq 1500. The public reads were quality trimmed at Q25 with fastp and then assembled into clones with MiXCR by TCRdb, keeping productive beta chains. Under each unique CDR3 protein, matching rows form one entry showing the most common genes and DNA. The sample data list a few hundred thousand distinct CDR3 sequences, and about 13% of these were observed just once. Together, the top ten hold roughly 8.7% of the sample. From its cysteine to its phenylalanine, the CDR3 spans 12 amino acids. This entry keeps only the CDR3 DNA: 36 bases, framed from base 1. According to the germline V gene, CDR1 reads SGHAT and CDR2 reads FQNNGV. Trimming costs V 5 bases and J 8 bases, and their ends lie 10 bases apart. With regard to this clonotype: What antigen it recognizes has not been identified. Base qualities are missing; no much larger clone stands one base away.

The clonotype was recovered from a human donor in good health (CMV status not recorded). Some clones in this sample may be carry-over from other donors' samples. The sequenced material came from PBMCs. The chain couples TRBV11-2 to TRBJ1-3; the D gene identity is not certain. The nucleotide sequence reads as follows: TGTGCCAGCAGCCTCCTACTTGACACCATATATTTT. It codes for CASSLLLDTIYF.